Below, 3 T cell receptor beta chains from the same sample are listed, as sequenced in a study of T cells after yellow fever vaccination. TCRdb fed the 5' RACE reads into MiXCR, producing one record per CDR3 protein. The sample shows about 330,000 distinct CDR3 sequences, 6.5% to 8.5% of them seen only once. Sequences were derived from PBMCs, sampled 35 to 50 days after the first yellow fever vaccination. Source of these receptors: a man between 18 and 29 years old who received the YFV17D yellow fever vaccine.

The rearrangement joins TRBV5-1 to TRBJ2-5; weak D call: TRBD2 (5 bases). With 4 bases removed from V and 5 bases from J, the gap between germline ends came to 12 bases. The CDR3 extends over 13 amino acids. Germline V lookup: CDR1 SGHRS, CDR2 YFSETQ. Here the CDR3 reads CASSHLASETQYF. CDR3 bases: TGCGCCAGCAGCCATCTAGCTTCGGAGACCCAGTACTTC.

This chain joins TRBV29-1 and TRBJ2-2; unclear D gene. Germline V CDR1 and CDR2: SQVTM, ANQGSEA. CDR3 size: 12 residues. The germline V and J ends were trimmed by 4 bases and 1 base, with 4 bases remaining between them. The CDR3 sequence: CSVGGNTGELFF. The CDR3 nucleotides read TGCAGCGTTGGGGGGAACACCGGGGAGCTGTTTTTT.

This clonotype was observed a few times. V and J are TRBV6-5 and TRBJ2-7, with a tentative D call TRBD2 (6 bases). This CDR3 region has 15 residues. The V end was cut by 6 bases, the J end by 0 bases, with 15 bases between. The V gene's germline CDR1 is MNHEY and CDR2 SVGAGI. The CDR3: CASRYKAGRSYEQYF. In nucleotides, the CDR3 is TGTGCCAGCAGGTACAAAGCGGGTCGCTCCTACGAGCAGTACTTC.